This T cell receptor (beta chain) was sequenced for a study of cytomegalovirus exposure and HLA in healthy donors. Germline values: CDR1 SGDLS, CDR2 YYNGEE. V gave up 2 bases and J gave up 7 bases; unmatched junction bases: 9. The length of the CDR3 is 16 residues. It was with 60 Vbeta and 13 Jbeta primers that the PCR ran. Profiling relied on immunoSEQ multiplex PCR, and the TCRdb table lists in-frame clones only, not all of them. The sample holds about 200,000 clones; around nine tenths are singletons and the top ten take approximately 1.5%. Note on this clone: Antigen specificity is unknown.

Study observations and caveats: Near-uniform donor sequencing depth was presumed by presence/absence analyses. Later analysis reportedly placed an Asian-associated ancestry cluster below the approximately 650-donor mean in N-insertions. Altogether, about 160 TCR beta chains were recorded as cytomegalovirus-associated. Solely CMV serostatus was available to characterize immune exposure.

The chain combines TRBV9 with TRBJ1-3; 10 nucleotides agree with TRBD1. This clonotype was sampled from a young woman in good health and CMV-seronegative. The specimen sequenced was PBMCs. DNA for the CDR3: TGTGCCAGCAGCGTCGACAGGGGGCTCAATAAGAACACCATATATTTT. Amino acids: CASSVDRGLNKNTIYF.